This T cell receptor (beta chain) was sequenced for a study of blood T cell repertoires in COVID-19 (dated by TCRdb to the early 2020s). Concerning the study at large: Samples covering the acute and convalescent phases of COVID-19 were provided by collaborators in the United States, Italy and Spain. The dataset comprised deeply sampled blood TCRbeta repertoires from subjects exposed to, actively infected with, or recovered from COVID-19. The prospective study material was composed of cDNA or gDNA derived from T cells, B-cell-depleted T cells, or PBMCs. Where available, HLA class I and class II types were obtained from metadata supplied by the sample provider rather than from assay-based typing. The repertoires were released in a freely available public database intended as a resource for research on the immune response to SARS-CoV-2. A de-identified subject ID, COVID-19 status, age in years and sex were almost always included in the sample metadata. The samples were drawn from two sources: the first 160 participants of the ongoing ImmuneRACE study, and 950 to 1,500 subjects contributed by 6 global collaborators.

A remark on this clone: Its antigen is still unknown. No base qualities exist here, and no much larger clone lies one base off it.

Collaborating institutions collected whole blood in K2EDTA tubes following their own protocols. Collaborator samples were shipped for TCRbeta analysis as frozen whole blood, isolated PBMCs, or DNA extracted from either sample type. TCRbeta CDR3 regions were amplified from genomic DNA using the immunoSEQ Assay, a bias-controlled multiplex PCR. On the study's bioinformatics: Nucleated cell counts per sample were estimated from amplification of reference gene primers within the assay. To quantify the absolute abundance of each unique TCRbeta CDR3 rearrangement, sequence reads were collapsed and filtered. Productive Simpson clonality was computed per sample as the square root of Simpson's diversity index over productive rearrangements. TCRdb carries this immuneACCESS record with in-frame sequences only. Its versions omit some clonotypes, under half of them owing to an unresolved V gene in the studies checked, with the rest unexplained. D and trimming were read from the DNA, whereas the V and J calls and clone size are those reported in that table. Here the sample has some 120,000 clones; over 65% occur a single time. The ten largest make up around 2.3% of the sample.

There are 16 amino acids in the CDR3, from cysteine to phenylalanine inclusive. Only the CDR3 DNA stays, 48 bases, in frame from base 1. Sequences MNHEY (CDR1) and SMNVEV (CDR2) are obtained from the germline V gene (reference sequence). V and J lose 2 bases and 0 bases, and a span of 12 bases separates them. What the authors observed across the whole study: The amount of clinical and demographic metadata varied by source and participant and was provided uncurated.

Recombination joined TRBV27 with TRBJ2-3; 6 matching bases give a weak D call of TRBD2. Sequenced material: peripheral blood. This sequence was found in a man aged 25-45 years with acute or convalescent COVID-19. CDR3 reads: CASSLVGGVSTDTQYF. Read as DNA, the sequence is TGTGCCAGCAGTTTAGTCGGCGGGGTTAGCACAGATACGCAGTATTTT.